This T cell receptor (beta chain) was recovered during a study of cytomegalovirus exposure and HLA in healthy donors. Study-level information: As an earlier analysis found, 150 million to 200 million T cells yielded about 120 million unique TCR beta sequences. The study's early data release held about 85 million unique TCRs from HLA-typed donors.

The PCR ran on 60 Vbeta and 13 Jbeta primers. The data were produced by immunoSEQ multiplex PCR, yet TCRdb's version contains in-frame clones alone and is incomplete. The sample lists approximately 100,000 clones, 78% seen once, with roughly 4.3% in the top ten. After removal of 1 base from V and 0 bases from J, the junction contained 6 bases not matched to a gene. CDR3 length: 17 amino acids. Germline CDR1 is LNHNV and CDR2 is YYDKDF (reference sequence). Study-wide results and caveats: Researchers reported from a later analysis that most CMV-associated TCR beta chains appeared HLA-restricted.

This clone was seen once. The antigen remains unidentified. The sequencing input was PBMCs. The V and J genes are TRBV15 and TRBJ2-3; 8 positions agree with TRBD2. This TCR derives from a woman aged 40 to 50 in good health and CMV-seropositive. The CDR3 DNA reads TGTGCCACCAGCAGAGGGAGGACTAGCCTTAGCACAGATACGCAGTATTTT. It yields the protein CATSRGRTSLSTDTQYF.